This TCR beta chain was recorded in a study of siplizumab effects on memory and regulatory T cells. The protocol was immunoSEQ multiplex PCR, while the TCRdb copy is restricted to in-frame clones and leaves out a portion. The top ten clones hold roughly 0.61% of a sample with 100,000 or so clones, about 93% of them seen once. In regard to this clone: The antigen remains undetermined.

CDR1 SGHNT and CDR2 YENEEA come from the germline V gene. The V end lost 4 bases, the J end lost 3 bases, and 11 bases lay between the germline ends. CDR3 length: 14 residues. Study outcomes and limitations: The mapping of alloreactive clones to unstimulated subsets covered only a minor fraction of them. Confirmation was lacking for the suppressive function of proliferating Tregs derived from siplizumab cultures.

The chain is built from TRBV11-3 and TRBJ2-3; D might be TRBD1 or TRBD2, each matching 5 bases. The sequence was collected from a human donor in good health. The material sequenced was Tregs sorted from blood. DNA of the CDR3: TGTGCCAGCAGCTCGGGGCGGAATACAGATACGCAGTATTTT. Its protein product is CASSSGRNTDTQYF.